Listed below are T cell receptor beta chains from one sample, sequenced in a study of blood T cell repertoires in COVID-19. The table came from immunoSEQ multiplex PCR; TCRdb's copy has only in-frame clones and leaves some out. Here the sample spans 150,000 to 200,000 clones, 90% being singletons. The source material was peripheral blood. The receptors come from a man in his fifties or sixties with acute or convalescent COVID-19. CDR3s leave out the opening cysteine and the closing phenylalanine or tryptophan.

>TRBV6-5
ASSSAGGPAEAF
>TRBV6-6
ASSSTGGEVEKLF
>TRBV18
ASSPWDRENTEAF
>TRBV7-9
ASSSYRGNYEQY
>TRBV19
ASSIEAPRTQY
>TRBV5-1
ASSSGQTNYGYT
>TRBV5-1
ASSFSFRQGMPGELF
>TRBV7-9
ASRRRDSINYGYT
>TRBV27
ASRGLGGARFSYNSPLH
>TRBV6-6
ASSVEGSTEAF
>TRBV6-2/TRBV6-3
ASSYDRENTEAF
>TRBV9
ASSAPGQGLF
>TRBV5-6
ASSLVGRNSYNSPLH
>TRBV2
ASSAPRRGEKLF
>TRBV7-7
ASSDLGQGYTGELF
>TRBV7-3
ASSSARGETQY
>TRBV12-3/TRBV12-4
ASTKGHGEKLF
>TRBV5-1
ASSLGYTGGPLYEQY
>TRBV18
ASSPPTRRDDEQY
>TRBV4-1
ASSRSDSSNQPQH
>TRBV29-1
SVVFTGVGNYGYT
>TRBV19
ASRGTLSYEQY
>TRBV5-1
ASSPTGPSTNEKLF
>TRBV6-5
ASSYSAGGHGELF
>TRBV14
ASSQTGYSEKLF
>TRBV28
ASSLVSGYT
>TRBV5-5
ASRQGAGEQY
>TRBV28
ASSLGVTGRFEKLF
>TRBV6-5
ASRTYLTGELF
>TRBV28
ASTPGLGAYEQY
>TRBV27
ASSLGAGNTIY
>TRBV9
ASSVGGSGGKTQY
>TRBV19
ASTQQGNTEAF
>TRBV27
ASSFSRGLNTGELF
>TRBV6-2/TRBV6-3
ASSGLTGASNQPQH
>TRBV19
ASSTPGAAGTQY
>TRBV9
ASSLGQYTGELF
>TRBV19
ASRRQGQVDTEAF
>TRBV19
ASSKGQANQPQH